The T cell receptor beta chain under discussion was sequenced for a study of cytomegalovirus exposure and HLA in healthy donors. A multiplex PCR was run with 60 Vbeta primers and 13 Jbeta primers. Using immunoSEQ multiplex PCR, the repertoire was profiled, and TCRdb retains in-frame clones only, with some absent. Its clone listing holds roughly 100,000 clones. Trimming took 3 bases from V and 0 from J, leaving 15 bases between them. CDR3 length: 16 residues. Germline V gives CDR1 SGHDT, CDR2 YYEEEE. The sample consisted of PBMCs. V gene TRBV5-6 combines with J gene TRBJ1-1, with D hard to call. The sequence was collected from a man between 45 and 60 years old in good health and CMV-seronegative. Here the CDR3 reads CASSYIYDLMNTEAFF. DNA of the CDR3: TGTGCCAGCAGCTACATTTATGATCTCATGAACACTGAAGCTTTCTTT.